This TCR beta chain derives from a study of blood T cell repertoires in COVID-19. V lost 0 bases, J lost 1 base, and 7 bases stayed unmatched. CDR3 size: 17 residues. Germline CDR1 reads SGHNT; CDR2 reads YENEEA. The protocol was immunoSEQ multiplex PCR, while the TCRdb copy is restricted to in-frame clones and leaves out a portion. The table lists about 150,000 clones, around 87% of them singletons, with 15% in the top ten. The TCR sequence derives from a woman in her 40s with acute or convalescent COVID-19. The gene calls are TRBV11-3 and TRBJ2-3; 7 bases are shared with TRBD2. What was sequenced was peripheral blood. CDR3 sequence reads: CASSLDAGRGGTDTQYF. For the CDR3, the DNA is TGTGCCAGCAGCTTAGATGCCGGACGGGGGGGCACAGATACGCAGTATTTT.